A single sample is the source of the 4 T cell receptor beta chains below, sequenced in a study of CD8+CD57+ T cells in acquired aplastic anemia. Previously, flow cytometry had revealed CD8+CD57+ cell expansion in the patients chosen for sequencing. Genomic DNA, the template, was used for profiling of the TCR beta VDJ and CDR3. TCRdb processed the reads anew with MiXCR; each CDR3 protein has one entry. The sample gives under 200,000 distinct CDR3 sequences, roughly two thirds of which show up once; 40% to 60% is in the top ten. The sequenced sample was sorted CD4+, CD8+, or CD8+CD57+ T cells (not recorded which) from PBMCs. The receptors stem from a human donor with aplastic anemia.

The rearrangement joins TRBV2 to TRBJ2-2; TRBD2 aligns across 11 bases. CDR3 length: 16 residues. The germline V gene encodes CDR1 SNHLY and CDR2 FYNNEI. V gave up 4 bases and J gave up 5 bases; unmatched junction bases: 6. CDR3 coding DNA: TGTGCCAGCAGTGGGTCGTTAGCGGGGGGGACCGGGGAGCTGTTTTTT. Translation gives CASSGSLAGGTGELFF.

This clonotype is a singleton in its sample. The CDR3 nucleotides are TGTGCCAGCAGCTTAGGGACAGGGGGCCATGGCTACACCTTC. This codes for CASSLGTGGHGYTF. The chain has TRBV7-9 and TRBJ1-2, with 11 positions matching TRBD1. The V and J ends lost 1 base and 6 bases, in that order; junction bases with no gene match: 1. Looked up from germline, CDR1 is SEHNR and CDR2 is FQNEAQ (reference sequence). The CDR3 spans 14 residues.

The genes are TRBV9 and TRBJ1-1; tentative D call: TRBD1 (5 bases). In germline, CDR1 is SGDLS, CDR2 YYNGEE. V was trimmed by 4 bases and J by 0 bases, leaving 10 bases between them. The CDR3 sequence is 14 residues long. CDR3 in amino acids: CASSLGAMNTEAFF. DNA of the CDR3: TGTGCCAGCAGCCTCGGGGCCATGAACACTGAAGCTTTCTTT.

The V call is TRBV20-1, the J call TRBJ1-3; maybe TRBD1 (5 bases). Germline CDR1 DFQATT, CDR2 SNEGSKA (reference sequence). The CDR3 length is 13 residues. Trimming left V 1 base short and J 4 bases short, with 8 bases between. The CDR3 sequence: CSARAGQGNTIYF. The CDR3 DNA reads TGCAGTGCTAGAGCAGGGCAAGGAAACACCATATATTTT.